The TCR beta chain described here comes from a study of T cells after yellow fever vaccination. Study-wide results and caveats: Shared CD4/CD8 clonotypes were a small share, likely from convergent recombination.

About this clonotype: Antigen: not known.

TCRdb re-derived calls from the 5' RACE reads in MiXCR, one entry per CDR3 protein. Among under 400,000 distinct CDR3 sequences listed, about 9.9% were seen once. The CDR3 covers 15 residues. Trimming took off 1 base at V and 3 bases at J, with 12 bases between the two ends. Germline V CDR1 and CDR2: LGHNA, YSLEER. The source is a man in his late teens or twenties who received the YFV17D yellow fever vaccine. This chain joins TRBV4-3 and TRBJ1-2; D is ambiguous. The specimen was PBMCs, collected on the day of the first yellow fever vaccination. The CDR3 DNA is TGCGCCAGCAGCCAAGCTTATCTGGGATACTATGGCTACACCTTC. This sequence encodes CASSQAYLGYYGYTF.